This TCR beta chain was observed in a study of T-cell reconstitution after alpha-beta-depleted transplantation in children (dated by TCRdb to 2016 to 2017). Regarding the complete study: Using TCR repertoire profiling, the study quantitatively followed how T-cell immune reconstitution unfolded in children after TCRalphabeta/CD19-depleted allogeneic hematopoietic cell transplantation. Overall results and qualifications from the work: In some patients, high TCRbeta diversity at day 60 was attributed to recipient T cells and intrathymic progenitors that had survived conditioning. The apparently early alphabetaT-cell count recovery about two months after transplant was reportedly dependent on only several hundred rapidly expanded clones derived from non-depleted graft cells. Hyperexpanded clone frequencies declined over subsequent months; after one year, T-cell counts and TCRbeta diversity were mostly attributed to newly produced T cells.

Library preparation used PCR. The sequencing machine was an Illumina HiSeq 2500. Molecular barcoding was employed in the preparation of TCR libraries, with unique molecular identifiers being used to normalize TCRbeta repertoire quantification. TCRdb reworked the public reads: Q25 trimming with fastp, MiXCR clone assembly, productive beta chains retained. Entries are consolidated by CDR3 protein sequence, retaining the most common genes and DNA. The sample includes about 640,000 distinct CDR3 sequences, with 13% observed a single time. The top ten hold around 2.2% of the sample. A note on this clonotype: Its antigen target is currently unknown. No much larger clonotype is one base removed from it; base qualities were not supplied.

What the treatment or condition label conveys for this sample: allogeneic hematopoietic cell transplantation with graft depleted of TCRalphabeta T cells and CD19 B cells. Transplant recipients were children who received TCRalphabeta/CD19-depleted allogeneic hematopoietic cell grafts. Sequencing used PBMCs, mostly from graft donor cells, obtained 360 days after TCRalphabeta/CD19-depleted stem cell transplant. The receptor was derived from a male patient under 18 who had a stem cell transplant for acute myeloid leukemia, so the T cells may come from the graft donor.

The CDR3 protein is CASRGATAFF. DNA sequence: TGTGCCAGCAGGGGGGCTACGGCTTTCTTT. Here the chain combines TRBV28 and TRBJ1-1; 6 matching bases give a weak D call of TRBD1. CDR1 and CDR2 are drawn from the germline V gene: MDHEN, SYDVKM. Relative to germline, V is 6 bases shorter and J is 11 bases shorter, with 10 bases between their ends. The CDR3 measures 10 amino acids from cysteine to phenylalanine. Just the 30-base CDR3 DNA is kept, in frame starting at base 1.